Reported below is one T cell receptor beta chain. In the original workflow: Reference gene primers were amplified, and this amplification served to estimate nucleated cell counts. Libraries were prepared by immunoSEQ multiplex PCR; TCRdb keeps only in-frame clonotypes and omits some of them. The DNA was the basis for D and trimming; V, J and clone size are from that table. The profile shows around 250,000 clones, 75% to 90% of them singletons. The CDR3 spans 13 residues. The germline V and J ends were trimmed by 4 bases and 6 bases, with 13 bases remaining between them. Germline CDR1 and CDR2: SGDLS and YYNGEE. The sample is drawn from a study of blood T cell repertoires in COVID-19. Study at large: T cells, B-cell-depleted T cells, or PBMCs supplied cDNA or gDNA.

Sequencing used peripheral blood. The chain is built from TRBV9 and TRBJ1-2, with D possibly being TRBD1 (5 bases). This sequence was found in a young woman with active or convalescent COVID-19. CDR3 DNA: TGTGCCAGCAGCCCCTGGGGGGTCGATGGCTACACCTTC. Translating gives CASSPWGVDGYTF. Complete variable domain (other parts from reference TRBV9 and TRBJ1-2): DSGVTQTPKHLITATGQRVTLRCSPRSGDLSVYWYQQSLDQGLQFLIQYYNGEERAKGNILERFSAQQFPDLHSELNLSSLELGDSALYFCASSPWGVDGYTFGSGTRLTVV.